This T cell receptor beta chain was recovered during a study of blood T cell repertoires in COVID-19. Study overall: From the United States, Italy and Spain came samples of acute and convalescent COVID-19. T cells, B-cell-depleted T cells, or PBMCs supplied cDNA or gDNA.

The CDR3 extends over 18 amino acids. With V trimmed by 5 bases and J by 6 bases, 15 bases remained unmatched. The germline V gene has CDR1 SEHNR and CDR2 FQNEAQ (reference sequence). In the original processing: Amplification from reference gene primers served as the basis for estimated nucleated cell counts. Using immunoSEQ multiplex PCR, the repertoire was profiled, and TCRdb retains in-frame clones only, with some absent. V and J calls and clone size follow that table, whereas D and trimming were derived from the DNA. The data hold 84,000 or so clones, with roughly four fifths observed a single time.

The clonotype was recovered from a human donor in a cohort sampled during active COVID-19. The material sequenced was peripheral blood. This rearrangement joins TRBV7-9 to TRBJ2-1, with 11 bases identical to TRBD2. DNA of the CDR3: TGTGCCAGCAGCCTGCAAACGTCTAGCGGGGGGCTTCTCAATGAGCAGTTCTTC. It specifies CASSLQTSSGGLLNEQFF.